This T cell receptor beta chain derives from a study of T cell responses to AZD1222 COVID-19 vaccine. Measured with immunoSEQ multiplex PCR; TCRdb has only the in-frame clones, and not every one. The sample has under 130,000 clones; less than 95% are singletons. This clone was detected a few times. CDR3 length equals 12 residues. Trimming removed 0 bases from V and 3 bases from J, with 1 base in between. Per germline, CDR1 LGHNT and CDR2 FRNRAP. Sequencing used peripheral blood, obtained on day 0 of AZD1222 vaccination. This receptor was obtained from an adult in good health. This rearrangement joins TRBV12-5 to TRBJ2-3, with unresolved D. CDR3 sequence reads: CASGLVTDTQYF. The CDR3 DNA follows: TGTGCTAGTGGTTTGGTGACAGATACGCAGTATTTT.